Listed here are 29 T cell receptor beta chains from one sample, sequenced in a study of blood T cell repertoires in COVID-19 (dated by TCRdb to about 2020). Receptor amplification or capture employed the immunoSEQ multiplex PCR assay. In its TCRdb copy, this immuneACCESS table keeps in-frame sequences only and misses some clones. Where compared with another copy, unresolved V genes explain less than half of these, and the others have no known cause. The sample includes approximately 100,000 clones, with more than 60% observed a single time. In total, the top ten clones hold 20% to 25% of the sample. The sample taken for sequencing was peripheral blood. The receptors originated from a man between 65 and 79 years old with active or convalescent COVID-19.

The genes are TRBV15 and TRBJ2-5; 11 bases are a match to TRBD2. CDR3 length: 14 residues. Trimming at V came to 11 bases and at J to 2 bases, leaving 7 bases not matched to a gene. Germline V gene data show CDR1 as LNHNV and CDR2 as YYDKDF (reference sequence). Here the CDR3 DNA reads TGTGCCGCGAATAGCGGGGGGGATCAAGAGACCCAGTACTTC. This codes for CAANSGGDQETQYF.

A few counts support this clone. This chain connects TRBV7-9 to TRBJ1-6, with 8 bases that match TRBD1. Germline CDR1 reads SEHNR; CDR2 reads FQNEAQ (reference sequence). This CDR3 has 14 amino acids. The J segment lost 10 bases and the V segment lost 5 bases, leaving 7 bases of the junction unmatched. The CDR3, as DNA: TGTGCCAGCAGCCCGACAGGGGAGGAATCACCCCTCCACTTT. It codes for CASSPTGEESPLHF.

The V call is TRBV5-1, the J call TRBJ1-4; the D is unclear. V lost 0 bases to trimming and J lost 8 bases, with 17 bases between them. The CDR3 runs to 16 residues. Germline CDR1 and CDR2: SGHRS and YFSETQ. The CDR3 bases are TGCGCCAGCAGCTTGGCGCGGCCTAGGTTAGCCGAAAAACTGTTTTTT. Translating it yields CASSLARPRLAEKLFF.

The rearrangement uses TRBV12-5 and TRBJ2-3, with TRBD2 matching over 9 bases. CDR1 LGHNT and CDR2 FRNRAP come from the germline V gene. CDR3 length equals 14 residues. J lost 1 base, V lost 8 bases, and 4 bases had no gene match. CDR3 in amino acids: CASRKREGTDTQYF. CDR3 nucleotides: TGTGCTAGTCGAAAGCGGGAGGGCACAGATACGCAGTATTTT.

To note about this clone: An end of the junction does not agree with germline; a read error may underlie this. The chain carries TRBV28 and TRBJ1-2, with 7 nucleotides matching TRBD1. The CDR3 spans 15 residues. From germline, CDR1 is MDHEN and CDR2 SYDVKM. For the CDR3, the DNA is TGTGCCAGCAGGCGACCTCAGGGGGGAAACTACGGCTACACCTTC. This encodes CASRRPQGGNYGYTF.

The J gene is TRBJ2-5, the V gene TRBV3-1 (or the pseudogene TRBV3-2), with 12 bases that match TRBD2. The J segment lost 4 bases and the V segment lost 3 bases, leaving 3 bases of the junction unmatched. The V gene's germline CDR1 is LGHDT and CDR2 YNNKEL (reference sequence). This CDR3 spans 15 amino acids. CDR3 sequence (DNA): TGTGCCAGCAGCCATCAACTAGCGGGAGGAGAGACCCAGTACTTC. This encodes CASSHQLAGGETQYF.

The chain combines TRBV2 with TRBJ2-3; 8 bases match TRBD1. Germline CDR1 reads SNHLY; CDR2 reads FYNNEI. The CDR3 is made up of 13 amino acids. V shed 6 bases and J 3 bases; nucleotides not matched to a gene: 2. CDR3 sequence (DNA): TGTGCCAGCAGCGGACAGGGAACAGATACGCAGTATTTT. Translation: CASSGQGTDTQYF.

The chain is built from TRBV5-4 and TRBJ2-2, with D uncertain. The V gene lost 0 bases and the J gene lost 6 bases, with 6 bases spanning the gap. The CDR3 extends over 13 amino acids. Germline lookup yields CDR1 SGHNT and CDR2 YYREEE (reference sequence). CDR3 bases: TGTGCCAGCAGCTTGGTCGGAGCCGGGGAGCTGTTTTTT. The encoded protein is CASSLVGAGELFF.

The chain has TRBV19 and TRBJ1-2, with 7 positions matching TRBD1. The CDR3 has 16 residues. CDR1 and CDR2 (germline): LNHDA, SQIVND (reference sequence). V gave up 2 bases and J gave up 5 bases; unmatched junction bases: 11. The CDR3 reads CASSIMTGQLVYGYTF. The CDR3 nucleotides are TGTGCCAGTAGTATAATGACGGGACAGCTGGTATATGGCTACACCTTC.

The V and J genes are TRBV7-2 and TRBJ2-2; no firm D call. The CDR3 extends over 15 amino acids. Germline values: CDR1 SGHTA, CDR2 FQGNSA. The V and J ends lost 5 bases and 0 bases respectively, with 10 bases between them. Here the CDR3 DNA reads TGTGCCAGCAGCCCAAGACTTACGAACACCGGGGAGCTGTTTTTT. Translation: CASSPRLTNTGELFF.

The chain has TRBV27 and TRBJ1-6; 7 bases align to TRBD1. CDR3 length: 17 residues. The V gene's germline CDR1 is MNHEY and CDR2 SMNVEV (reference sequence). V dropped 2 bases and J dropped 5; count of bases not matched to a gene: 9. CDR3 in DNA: TGTGCCAGCAGTTTACTACAGGGGATGGGAGATAATTCACCCCTCCACTTT. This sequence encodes CASSLLQGMGDNSPLHF.

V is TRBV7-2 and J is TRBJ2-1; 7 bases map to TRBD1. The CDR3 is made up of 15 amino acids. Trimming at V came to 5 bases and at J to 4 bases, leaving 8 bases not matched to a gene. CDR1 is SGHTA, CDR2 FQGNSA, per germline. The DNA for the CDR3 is TGTGCCAGCAGCCCCGGGACAGCCCTTTACAATGAGCAGTTCTTC. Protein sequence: CASSPGTALYNEQFF.

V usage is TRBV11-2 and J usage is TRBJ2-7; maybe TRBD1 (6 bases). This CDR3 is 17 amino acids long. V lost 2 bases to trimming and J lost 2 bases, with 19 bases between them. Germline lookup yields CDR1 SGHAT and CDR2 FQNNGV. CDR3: CASSLSRTDYTTYEQYF. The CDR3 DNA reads TGTGCCAGCAGCTTAAGCAGGACAGACTATACGACCTACGAGCAGTACTTC.

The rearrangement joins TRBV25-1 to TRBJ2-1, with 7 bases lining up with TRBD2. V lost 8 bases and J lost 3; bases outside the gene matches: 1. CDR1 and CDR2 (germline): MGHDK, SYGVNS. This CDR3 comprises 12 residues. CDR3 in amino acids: CASGGDYNEQFF. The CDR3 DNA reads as TGTGCCAGCGGGGGGGACTACAATGAGCAGTTCTTC.

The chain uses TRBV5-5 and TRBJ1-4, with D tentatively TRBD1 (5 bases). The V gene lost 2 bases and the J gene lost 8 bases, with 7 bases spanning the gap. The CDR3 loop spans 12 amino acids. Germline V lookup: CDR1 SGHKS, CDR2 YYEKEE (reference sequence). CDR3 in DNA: TGTGCCAGCAGCTTCTCAGGGGAAAAACTGTTTTTT. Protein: CASSFSGEKLFF.

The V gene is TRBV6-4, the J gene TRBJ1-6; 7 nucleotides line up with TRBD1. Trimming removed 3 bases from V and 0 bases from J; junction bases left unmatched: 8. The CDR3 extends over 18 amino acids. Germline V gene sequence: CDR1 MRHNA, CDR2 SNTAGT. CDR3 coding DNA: TGTGCCAGCAGTGATGAACGGGACAGTAGCTCCTATAATTCACCCCTCCACTTT. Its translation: CASSDERDSSSYNSPLHF.

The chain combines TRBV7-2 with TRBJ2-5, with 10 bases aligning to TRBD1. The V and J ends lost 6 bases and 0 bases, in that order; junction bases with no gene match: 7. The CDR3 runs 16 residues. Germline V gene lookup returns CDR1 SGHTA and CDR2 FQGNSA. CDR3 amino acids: CASSFPGTGDQETQYF. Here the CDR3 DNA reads TGTGCCAGCAGTTTCCCCGGGACAGGGGACCAAGAGACCCAGTACTTC. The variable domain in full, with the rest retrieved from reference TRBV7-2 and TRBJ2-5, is GAGVSQSPSNKVTEKGKDVELRCDPISGHTALYWYRQSLGQGLEFLIYFQGNSAPDKSGLPSDRFSAERTGGSVSTLTIQRTQQEDSAVYLCASSFPGTGDQETQYFGPGTRLLVL.

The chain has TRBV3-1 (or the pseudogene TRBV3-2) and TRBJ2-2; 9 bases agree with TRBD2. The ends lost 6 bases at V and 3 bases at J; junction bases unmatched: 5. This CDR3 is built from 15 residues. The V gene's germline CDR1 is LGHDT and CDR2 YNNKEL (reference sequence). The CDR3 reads CASRISGRDTGELFF. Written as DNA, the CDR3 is TGTGCCAGCAGAATTAGCGGGAGAGACACCGGGGAGCTGTTTTTT.

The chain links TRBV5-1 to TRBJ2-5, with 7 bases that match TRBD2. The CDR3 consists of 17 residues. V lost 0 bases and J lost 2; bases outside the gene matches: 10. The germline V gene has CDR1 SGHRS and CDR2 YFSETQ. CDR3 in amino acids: CASSLEAAGSPQETQYF. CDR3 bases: TGCGCCAGCAGCTTGGAGGCAGCGGGATCCCCTCAAGAGACCCAGTACTTC.

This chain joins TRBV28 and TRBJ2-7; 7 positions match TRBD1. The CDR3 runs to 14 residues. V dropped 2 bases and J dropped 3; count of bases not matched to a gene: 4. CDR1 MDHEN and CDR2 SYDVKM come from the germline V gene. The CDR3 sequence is CASSLRDRLYEQYF. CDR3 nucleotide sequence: TGTGCCAGCAGTTTACGGGACAGACTCTACGAGCAGTACTTC.

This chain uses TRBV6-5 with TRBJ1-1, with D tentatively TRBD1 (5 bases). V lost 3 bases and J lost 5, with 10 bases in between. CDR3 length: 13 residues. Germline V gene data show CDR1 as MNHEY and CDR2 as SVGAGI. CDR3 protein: CASSYDRGTEAFF. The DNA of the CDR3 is TGTGCCAGCAGTTATGATAGGGGAACTGAAGCTTTCTTT.

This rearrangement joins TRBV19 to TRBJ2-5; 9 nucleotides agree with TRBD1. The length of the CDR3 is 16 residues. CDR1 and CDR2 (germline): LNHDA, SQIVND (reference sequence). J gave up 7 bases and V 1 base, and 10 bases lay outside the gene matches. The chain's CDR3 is CASSIGQTGGRSTQYF. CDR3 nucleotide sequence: TGTGCCAGTAGTATAGGGCAGACAGGGGGAAGGTCGACCCAGTACTTC.

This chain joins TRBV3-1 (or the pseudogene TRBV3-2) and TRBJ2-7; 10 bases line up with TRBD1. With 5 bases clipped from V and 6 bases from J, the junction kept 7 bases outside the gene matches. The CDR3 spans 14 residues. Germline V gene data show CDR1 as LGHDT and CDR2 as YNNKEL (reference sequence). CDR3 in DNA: TGTGCCAGCAGCGGGGGACAGGGGAGGGCCGAGCAGTACTTC. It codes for CASSGGQGRAEQYF.

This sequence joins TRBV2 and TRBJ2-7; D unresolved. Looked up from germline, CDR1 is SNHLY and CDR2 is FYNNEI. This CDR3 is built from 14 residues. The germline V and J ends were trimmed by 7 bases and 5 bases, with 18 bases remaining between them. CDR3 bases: TGTGCCAGCAAGAACGTGTTGTCTTCGGACGAGCAGTACTTC. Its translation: CASKNVLSSDEQYF.

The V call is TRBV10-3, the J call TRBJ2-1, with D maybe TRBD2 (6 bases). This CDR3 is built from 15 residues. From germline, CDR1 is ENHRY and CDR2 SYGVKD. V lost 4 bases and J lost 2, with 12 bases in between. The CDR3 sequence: CAISVRGSTYNEQFF. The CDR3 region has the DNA TGTGCCATCAGTGTCCGGGGGAGTACCTACAATGAGCAGTTCTTC.

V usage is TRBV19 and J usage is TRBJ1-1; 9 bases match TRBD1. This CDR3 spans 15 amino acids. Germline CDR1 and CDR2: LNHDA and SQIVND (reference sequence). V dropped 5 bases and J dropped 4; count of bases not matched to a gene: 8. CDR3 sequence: CASSPQATGGTEAFF. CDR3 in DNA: TGTGCCAGTAGTCCCCAAGCGACAGGGGGCACTGAAGCTTTCTTT.

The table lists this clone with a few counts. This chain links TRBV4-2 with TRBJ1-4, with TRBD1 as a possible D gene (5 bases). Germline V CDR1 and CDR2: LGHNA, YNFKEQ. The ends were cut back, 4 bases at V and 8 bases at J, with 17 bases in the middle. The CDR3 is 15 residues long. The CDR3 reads CASSPGGGGKEKLFF. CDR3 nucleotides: TGTGCCAGCAGCCCCGGCGGGGGGGGGAAAGAAAAACTGTTTTTT.

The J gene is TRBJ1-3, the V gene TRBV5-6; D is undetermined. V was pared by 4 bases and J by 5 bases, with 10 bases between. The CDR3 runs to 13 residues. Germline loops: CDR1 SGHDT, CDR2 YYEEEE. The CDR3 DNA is TGTGCCAGCAGCCCGAATAGTCGAAACACCATATATTTT. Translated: CASSPNSRNTIYF. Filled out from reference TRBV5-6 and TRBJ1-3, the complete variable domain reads DAGVTQSPTHLIKTRGQQVTLRCSPKSGHDTVSWYQQALGQGPQFIFQYYEEEERQRGNFPDRFSGHQFPNYSSELNVNALLLGDSALYLCASSPNSRNTIYFGEGSWLTVV.

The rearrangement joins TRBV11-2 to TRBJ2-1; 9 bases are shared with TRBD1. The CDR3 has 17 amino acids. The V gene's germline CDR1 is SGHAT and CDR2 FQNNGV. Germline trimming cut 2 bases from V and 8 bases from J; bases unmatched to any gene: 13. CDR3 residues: CASSLYPGQGSVYEQFF. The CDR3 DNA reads TGTGCCAGCAGCTTATATCCGGGACAGGGTTCGGTCTATGAGCAGTTCTTC.